Each of the 21 T cell receptor beta chains below was sequenced from the same sample in a study of shared clonotypes between healthy human individuals. Libraries were prepared by immunoSEQ multiplex PCR; TCRdb keeps only in-frame clonotypes and omits some of them. The sample records over a million clones, roughly 96% being singletons. Sample: naive CD4+ T cells sorted from blood. Subset specified: CD45RA+ positively selected. All receptors derive from a man aged 30 to 45 in good health.

The chain carries TRBV19 and TRBJ2-7, with 13 bases matching TRBD2. The CDR3 has 14 amino acids. V lost 5 bases and J lost 9; bases outside the gene matches: 7. Germline CDR1 LNHDA, CDR2 SQIVND (reference sequence). The CDR3 here is CASSAGLAGIVQYF. Written as DNA, the CDR3 is TGTGCCAGTAGTGCGGGACTAGCGGGAATAGTGCAGTACTTC.

The chain links TRBV11-2 to TRBJ2-1; D is uncertain. CDR3 length: 15 residues. CDR1 and CDR2 (germline): SGHAT, FQNNGV. Deletions cut 2 bases from V and 4 bases from J, with 12 bases between. In DNA form, the CDR3 reads TGTGCCAGCAGCTTACGCGGTGGCCAATACAATGAGCAGTTCTTC. Its translation: CASSLRGGQYNEQFF.

The chain is built from TRBV2 and TRBJ1-5; D may be TRBD1 (6 bases). The CDR3 loop spans 15 amino acids. CDR1 and CDR2 from the germline V gene are SNHLY and FYNNEI. Trimming shortened V by 8 bases and J by 0 bases, and 14 bases separated the two germline ends. The CDR3 loop is CASRNRGPSNQPQHF. The CDR3 DNA follows: TGTGCCAGCCGGAATCGGGGGCCTAGCAATCAGCCCCAGCATTTT.

The chain recombines TRBV2 with TRBJ2-7; 7 nucleotides match TRBD1. Trimming took 10 bases from V and 4 from J; bases not matched to a gene: 7. From germline, CDR1 is SNHLY and CDR2 FYNNEI. The CDR3 is made up of 12 amino acids. In DNA, the CDR3 is TGTGCCATCCGGGACAGATCTTACGAGCAGTACTTC. The encoded protein is CAIRDRSYEQYF.

The V gene is TRBV7-8, the J gene TRBJ2-1; the match to TRBD2 covers 9 bases. Unmatched junction bases numbered 8, after V lost 5 bases and J lost 6 bases. Germline-derived CDR1 and CDR2 are SGHVS and FQNEAQ. The CDR3 spans 15 residues. CDR3 nucleotide sequence: TGTGCCAGCAGCCCTCCGGGACTAGCCTCCAATGAGCAGTTCTTC. Its translation is CASSPPGLASNEQFF.

V and J are TRBV2 and TRBJ2-3; D call uncertain. CDR1 and CDR2 from the germline V gene are SNHLY and FYNNEI. Trimming took 3 bases from V and 6 from J, leaving 16 bases between them. CDR3 size: 15 residues. The CDR3 spells CASSEVGTFVDTQYF. The CDR3 DNA is TGTGCCAGCAGTGAGGTGGGAACCTTCGTGGATACGCAGTATTTT.

The chain has TRBV4-3 and TRBJ2-7, with 7 nucleotides matching TRBD1. V was pared by 3 bases and J by 6 bases, with 8 bases of the junction left unmatched. This CDR3 spans 14 amino acids. Germline V CDR1 and CDR2: LGHNA, YSLEER. The CDR3: CASSHVDRDGEQYF. Here the CDR3 DNA reads TGCGCCAGCAGCCATGTCGACAGGGACGGCGAGCAGTACTTC.

This sequence joins TRBV10-3 and TRBJ1-5; possibly TRBD1 for D (5 bases). The ends were cut back, 6 bases at V and 4 bases at J, with 19 bases in the middle. The CDR3 extends over 16 amino acids. The germline CDR1 and CDR2 sequences are ENHRY and SYGVKD. The CDR3 here is CAISANILQENQPQHF. The CDR3, as DNA: TGTGCCATCAGCGCCAACATCCTACAGGAGAATCAGCCCCAGCATTTT.

This rearrangement joins TRBV5-4 to TRBJ1-1; D unresolved. Germline assignment: CDR1 SGHNT and CDR2 YYREEE (reference sequence). This CDR3 has 12 residues. Between the trimmed V and J ends, which lost 4 bases and 11 bases, there was a span of 15 bases. CDR3 amino acids: CASSNSPAGAFF. The CDR3 DNA reads TGTGCCAGCAGCAACAGCCCCGCGGGGGCTTTCTTT. The variable domain in full, completed from reference TRBV5-4 and TRBJ1-1, reads ETGVTQSPTHLIKTRGQQVTLRCSSQSGHNTVSWYQQALGQGPQFIFQYYREEENGRGNFPPRFSGLQFPNYSSELNVNALELDDSALYLCASSNSPAGAFFGQGTRLTVV.

The V call is TRBV6-5, the J call TRBJ2-7; D ambiguous. Germline V CDR1 and CDR2: MNHEY, SVGAGI. V was pared by 2 bases and J by 6 bases, with 17 bases between. The CDR3 sequence is 15 residues long. The CDR3 DNA reads TGTGCCAGCAGTTACACCCCTGGGAAGGGCTCCGAGCAGTACTTC. Its protein product is CASSYTPGKGSEQYF.

The chain employs TRBV7-6 and TRBJ2-6, with D possibly TRBD1 on 6 matching bases. The V gene's germline CDR1 is SGHVS and CDR2 FNYEAQ. Trimming removed 3 bases at V and 1 base at J, with 10 bases between. The CDR3 consists of 16 residues. Written as DNA, the CDR3 is TGTGCCAGCAGCTTGCTAGGACAGTCTGGGGCCAACGTCCTGACTTTC. Its translation is CASSLLGQSGANVLTF. Full variable domain (missing parts from reference TRBV7-6 and TRBJ2-6): GAGVSQSPRYKVTKRGQDVALRCDPISGHVSLYWYRQALGQGPEFLTYFNYEAQQDKSGLPNDRFSAERPEGSISTLTIQRTEQRDSAMYRCASSLLGQSGANVLTFGAGSRLTVL.

The chain joins TRBV15 to TRBJ1-1; 8 bases map to TRBD1. From germline, CDR1 is LNHNV and CDR2 YYDKDF (reference sequence). The CDR3 loop spans 15 amino acids. V lost 2 bases and J lost 1; bases outside the gene matches: 3. CDR3 DNA sequence: TGTGCCACCAGCAGACCGGACAGGGCGAACACTGAAGCTTTCTTT. This translates into CATSRPDRANTEAFF.

The DNA of the CDR3 is TGTGCCAGCAGCTTTATGGGAAATCAGCCCCAGCATTTT. This sequence encodes CASSFMGNQPQHF. V gene TRBV11-1 combines with J gene TRBJ1-5; D not resolved. Germline V gene data show CDR1 as SGHAT and CDR2 as FQDESV (reference sequence). V was trimmed by 3 bases and J by 4 bases, leaving 7 bases between them. There are 13 residues in the CDR3.

CDR3 sequence (DNA): TGTGCCAGCAGCTTAATGACTAGCGGGAGAGGGACAGATACGCAGTATTTT. It codes for CASSLMTSGRGTDTQYF. The chain couples TRBV7-3 to TRBJ2-3, with 12 bases fitting TRBD2. CDR1 and CDR2 from the germline V gene are SGHTA and FQGTGA. The CDR3 spans 17 residues. The trim removed 1 base at V and 3 bases at J, leaving 5 bases unmatched.

This sequence joins TRBV5-4 and TRBJ2-3; TRBD2 matches at 8 bases. The CDR3 consists of 14 residues. The J segment lost 4 bases and the V segment lost 0 bases, leaving 1 base of the junction unmatched. The germline V gene encodes CDR1 SGHNT and CDR2 YYREEE (reference sequence). The CDR3 DNA follows: TGTGCCAGCAGCTTGGGGGGACTAGCAGATACGCAGTATTTT. This encodes CASSLGGLADTQYF.

The rearrangement uses TRBV19 and TRBJ2-7; D is possibly TRBD2 (5 bases). The V and J ends lost 5 bases and 4 bases respectively, with 12 bases between them. This CDR3 has 13 amino acids. Germline values: CDR1 LNHDA, CDR2 SQIVND (reference sequence). In DNA form, the CDR3 reads TGTGCCAGTAGTCACAGACTATTTTACGAGCAGTACTTC. This codes for CASSHRLFYEQYF.

The chain combines TRBV30 with TRBJ2-3; TRBD2 matches 7 bases. V was clipped by 1 base and J by 13 bases; unmatched bases: 5. Germline CDR1 is GTSNPN and CDR2 is SVGIG (reference sequence). The CDR3 extends over 11 amino acids. The CDR3 loop reads CAWSAGGSKYF. CDR3 bases: TGTGCCTGGAGTGCTGGCGGGAGCAAGTATTTT. The full variable domain, completed using reference TRBV30 and TRBJ2-3, is SQTIHQWPATLVQPVGSPLSLECTVEGTSNPNLYWYRQAAGRGLQLLFYSVGIGQISSEVPQNLSASRPQDRQFILSSKKLLLSDSGFYLCAWSAGGSKYFGPGTRLTVL.

The chain carries TRBV9 and TRBJ1-2, with 9 bases matching TRBD1. CDR1 is SGDLS and CDR2 is YYNGEE in the germline V gene. The CDR3 has 15 residues. With V trimmed by 3 bases and J by 4 bases, 7 bases remained unmatched. CDR3 loop: CASSGGGDRAYGYTF. The CDR3 bases are TGTGCCAGCAGCGGAGGTGGGGACAGGGCCTATGGCTACACCTTC.

In the case of this clone: The sample carries other DNA sequences with the same CDR3. The chain recombines TRBV7-2 with TRBJ2-3; D unresolved. The CDR3 is 12 residues long. V gave up 0 bases and J gave up 5 bases, with 3 bases separating them. Germline CDR1 SGHTA, CDR2 FQGNSA. In DNA form, the CDR3 reads TGTGCCAGCAGCTTAGCTTTAGATACGCAGTATTTT. This translates into CASSLALDTQYF.

This chain uses TRBV5-1 with TRBJ2-1, with no clear D. CDR3 size: 12 residues. Trimming took off 4 bases at V and 7 bases at J, with 9 bases between the two ends. The germline gives CDR1 SGHRS, CDR2 YFSETQ. CDR3 sequence (DNA): TGCGCCAGCAGCCATGAGAGGAATGAGCAGTTCTTC. It yields the protein CASSHERNEQFF.

The chain is built from TRBV11-2 and TRBJ2-1; TRBD2 agrees at 7 bases. Germline V gene sequence: CDR1 SGHAT, CDR2 FQNNGV. Trimming took 1 base from V and 4 from J; bases not matched to a gene: 4. There are 15 residues in the CDR3. CDR3 DNA sequence: TGTGCCAGCAGCTTAGGAGCGGGATCTTACAATGAGCAGTTCTTC. This gives the protein CASSLGAGSYNEQFF.